This is a list of T cell receptor beta chains from one sample in a study of T cell responses to AZD1222 COVID-19 vaccine. Only in-frame clones appear in the TCRdb table, and some are missing; sequencing was by immunoSEQ multiplex PCR. The sample holds over 120,000 clones, over 85% seen once. The material sequenced was peripheral blood, taken on day 0 of AZD1222 vaccination. The receptors stem from an adult in good health. Both conserved end residues are part of each CDR3. A D gene is named only where the DNA matches it firmly. Size is stated for part of the rows, as once, few or many counts, or as a class when the clone is expanded.

cdr3_nt: TGTGCCAGCAGCCTGGGACTAGCGGTGAACACCGGGGAGCTGTTTTTT
cdr3_aa: CASSLGLAVNTGELFF
clone_size: -
d_call: TRBD2
v_call: TRBV11-2
j_call: TRBJ2-2

cdr3_nt: TGTGCCAGCAGCTTAGCTTCATTTCAGGGTGTGCAGTACTTC
cdr3_aa: CASSLASFQGVQYF
clone_size: few
d_call: -
v_call: TRBV7-9
j_call: TRBJ2-7

cdr3_nt: TGTGCCAGTAAACCGAGCTTCTACTCCTACAATGAGCAGTTCTTC
cdr3_aa: CASKPSFYSYNEQFF
clone_size: -
d_call: -
v_call: TRBV19
j_call: TRBJ2-1

cdr3_nt: TGTGCCAGCAGCCCGACAATTCGGGACGCAGGGATTCATGGCTACACCTTC
cdr3_aa: CASSPTIRDAGIHGYTF
clone_size: once
d_call: -
v_call: TRBV7-8
j_call: TRBJ1-2

cdr3_nt: TGTGCCAGCAGTTACTCGGGGGAAAGCGCATCACCCCTCCACTTT
cdr3_aa: CASSYSGESASPLHF
clone_size: -
d_call: -
v_call: TRBV6-5
j_call: TRBJ1-6

cdr3_nt: TGTGCCAGCAGTGACTCTGCCAGCCATAATTCACCCCTCCACTTT
cdr3_aa: CASSDSASHNSPLHF
clone_size: -
d_call: -
v_call: TRBV6-4
j_call: TRBJ1-6

cdr3_nt: TGTGCCAGCGGACCCCGACGGGACAGTTCCTATGGCTACACCTTC
cdr3_aa: CASGPRRDSSYGYTF
clone_size: -
d_call: TRBD1
v_call: TRBV18
j_call: TRBJ1-2

cdr3_nt: TGTGCCACCAGCAGAGATATTGGGCAGTCCCAGCATTTT
cdr3_aa: CATSRDIGQSQHF
clone_size: once
d_call: -
v_call: TRBV15
j_call: TRBJ1-5

cdr3_nt: TGTGCCAGCAGTGAAGCGGACGGAGCCTACGAGCAGTACTTC
cdr3_aa: CASSEADGAYEQYF
clone_size: -
d_call: -
v_call: TRBV6-1
j_call: TRBJ2-7

cdr3_nt: TGTGCCAGTAGTATTTTCCACTCTGGAAACACCATATATTTT
cdr3_aa: CASSIFHSGNTIYF
clone_size: -
d_call: -
v_call: TRBV19
j_call: TRBJ1-3

cdr3_nt: TGTGCAAGTCGCTTAGCCACCGGGAGCCTGAACAATGAGCAGTTCTTC
cdr3_aa: CASRLATGSLNNEQFF
clone_size: -
d_call: -
v_call: TRBV12-2
j_call: TRBJ2-1

cdr3_nt: TGTGCCAGCAGTTTTTACAGGAGCGTAAATTCACCCCTCCACTTT
cdr3_aa: CASSFYRSVNSPLHF
clone_size: -
d_call: -
v_call: TRBV28
j_call: TRBJ1-6

cdr3_nt: TGTGCCAGCAGCTTAGGACTAGCGGGAGGTGAGCAGTTCTTC
cdr3_aa: CASSLGLAGGEQFF
clone_size: -
d_call: TRBD2
v_call: TRBV11-3
j_call: TRBJ2-1

cdr3_nt: TGTGCCGCCGGCCCTAGCGGAGCACCTGACGAGCAGTACTTC
cdr3_aa: CAAGPSGAPDEQYF
clone_size: once
d_call: TRBD2
v_call: TRBV27
j_call: TRBJ2-7

cdr3_nt: TGCGCCAGCAGTGATGAGGGGGGACAGAAGCAGTACTTC
cdr3_aa: CASSDEGGQKQYF
clone_size: -
d_call: -
v_call: TRBV10-1
j_call: TRBJ2-7

cdr3_nt: TGTGCCAGCAGCTTTGGCGACGAGCAGTACTTC
cdr3_aa: CASSFGDEQYF
clone_size: -
d_call: -
v_call: TRBV7-2
j_call: TRBJ2-7

cdr3_nt: TGTGCCAGCAGCAGCGACAGGGGTGAGACCCAGTACTTC
cdr3_aa: CASSSDRGETQYF
clone_size: -
d_call: -
v_call: TRBV21-1
j_call: TRBJ2-5

cdr3_nt: TGTGCCAGCAGTTACTATAGGAGGGGGAACACTGAAGCTTTCTTT
cdr3_aa: CASSYYRRGNTEAFF
clone_size: -
d_call: -
v_call: TRBV6-5
j_call: TRBJ1-1

cdr3_nt: TGTGCCAGCAGTCCGAGTTTGCGGGAGGAAGGGGAGCAGTTCTTC
cdr3_aa: CASSPSLREEGEQFF
clone_size: -
d_call: TRBD2
v_call: TRBV28
j_call: TRBJ2-1

cdr3_nt: TGCGCCAGCAGCTTGGCAGGGCAGGGAGCGGCTTTCTTT
cdr3_aa: CASSLAGQGAAFF
clone_size: -
d_call: -
v_call: TRBV5-1
j_call: TRBJ1-1

cdr3_nt: TGTGCCAGCAGCTCGATCGGGACCTACAATGAGCAGTTCTTC
cdr3_aa: CASSSIGTYNEQFF
clone_size: -
d_call: -
v_call: TRBV7-9
j_call: TRBJ2-1

cdr3_nt: TGTGCCAGCAGTTATTCCGACAGGGGCACTGAAGCTTTCTTT
cdr3_aa: CASSYSDRGTEAFF
clone_size: -
d_call: TRBD1
v_call: TRBV6-5
j_call: TRBJ1-1

cdr3_nt: TGTGCCACCGAAGGGGGGGCCTTTTACAATGAGCAGTTCTTC
cdr3_aa: CATEGGAFYNEQFF
clone_size: -
d_call: -
v_call: TRBV28
j_call: TRBJ2-1

cdr3_nt: TGCGCCAGCAGCCAGGTCTCTGGGGCCAACGTCCTGACTTTC
cdr3_aa: CASSQVSGANVLTF
clone_size: once
d_call: -
v_call: TRBV5-1
j_call: TRBJ2-6

cdr3_nt: TGTGCCAGTAAGGGTGGCAGCCTGTTAACCGGGGAGCTGTTTTTT
cdr3_aa: CASKGGSLLTGELFF
clone_size: -
d_call: -
v_call: TRBV19
j_call: TRBJ2-2

cdr3_nt: TGTGCCAGCAGCTTAGCCCCTTTTGTAATGCACACCGGGGAGCTGTTTTTT
cdr3_aa: CASSLAPFVMHTGELFF
clone_size: -
d_call: -
v_call: TRBV7-6
j_call: TRBJ2-2

cdr3_nt: TGTGCCAGCAACCCGGGACAGGGAGGGACCCAGTACTTC
cdr3_aa: CASNPGQGGTQYF
clone_size: -
d_call: TRBD1
v_call: TRBV2
j_call: TRBJ2-5

cdr3_nt: TGTGCCAGTAGTTGGGAAGGGAATCAACTTGGCTACACCTTC
cdr3_aa: CASSWEGNQLGYTF
clone_size: -
d_call: -
v_call: TRBV19
j_call: TRBJ1-2

cdr3_nt: TGTGCCAGCAGCACTGAACAAACGGTGAACACTGAAGCTTTCTTT
cdr3_aa: CASSTEQTVNTEAFF
clone_size: -
d_call: -
v_call: TRBV21-1
j_call: TRBJ1-1

cdr3_nt: TGTGCCAGCAGCCTTGATGACGGAAACACCATATATTTT
cdr3_aa: CASSLDDGNTIYF
clone_size: few
d_call: -
v_call: TRBV3-1/TRBV3-2
j_call: TRBJ1-3

cdr3_nt: TGCGCCAGCAGGCAGGGAGGATCCTACGAGCAGTACTTC
cdr3_aa: CASRQGGSYEQYF
clone_size: -
d_call: -
v_call: TRBV5-1
j_call: TRBJ2-7

cdr3_nt: TGTGCCAGCAGTCCTGAACGGGGGACTGAAGCTTTCTTT
cdr3_aa: CASSPERGTEAFF
clone_size: -
d_call: -
v_call: TRBV2
j_call: TRBJ1-1

cdr3_nt: TGTGCCAGCGCCCCACAGGGGGAAGAGACCCAGTACTTC
cdr3_aa: CASAPQGEETQYF
clone_size: -
d_call: TRBD1
v_call: TRBV4-2
j_call: TRBJ2-5

cdr3_nt: TGTGCCAGCAGCTTAGATGGGGAGCCAGATACGCAGTATTTT
cdr3_aa: CASSLDGEPDTQYF
clone_size: -
d_call: -
v_call: TRBV11-3
j_call: TRBJ2-3

cdr3_nt: TGTGCCAGCAGCCAAGGGGGGACAGGGTCTGAGCAGTTCTTC
cdr3_aa: CASSQGGTGSEQFF
clone_size: -
d_call: TRBD1
v_call: TRBV4-2
j_call: TRBJ2-1

cdr3_nt: TGCGCCAGCAGCTTGTGGGGTGACACTGAAGCTTTCTTT
cdr3_aa: CASSLWGDTEAFF
clone_size: -
d_call: -
v_call: TRBV5-1
j_call: TRBJ1-1

cdr3_nt: TGTGCCAGTAGTATCTGGAGCGGGGGGGGAAAAATAAAGACCCAGTACTTC
cdr3_aa: CASSIWSGGGKIKTQYF
clone_size: -
d_call: TRBD2
v_call: TRBV19
j_call: TRBJ2-5

cdr3_nt: TGTGCCAGCAGTGAAGCTCCGGGACAGGATAATGAAAAACTGTTTTTT
cdr3_aa: CASSEAPGQDNEKLFF
clone_size: -
d_call: TRBD1
v_call: TRBV28
j_call: TRBJ1-4

cdr3_nt: TGCAGCGTTGTTGGTCGGGGATGGAACACTGAAGCTTTCTTT
cdr3_aa: CSVVGRGWNTEAFF
clone_size: few
d_call: -
v_call: TRBV29-1
j_call: TRBJ1-1

cdr3_nt: TGTGCCAGCAGCCCGGTGGCAGGGGGAACCGGGGAGCTGTTTTTT
cdr3_aa: CASSPVAGGTGELFF
clone_size: -
d_call: TRBD1
v_call: TRBV9
j_call: TRBJ2-2

cdr3_nt: TGTGCCAGCAGCCCCAGTGTGCACGATACGCAGTATTTT
cdr3_aa: CASSPSVHDTQYF
clone_size: -
d_call: -
v_call: TRBV9
j_call: TRBJ2-3

cdr3_nt: TGTGCCAGCAGTTCCCTCGGGACAGAAGAGACCCAGTACTTC
cdr3_aa: CASSSLGTEETQYF
clone_size: -
d_call: TRBD1
v_call: TRBV6-5
j_call: TRBJ2-5

cdr3_nt: TGCAGTGCTAGTAAGGTCTCCTATAATTCACCCCTCCACTTT
cdr3_aa: CSASKVSYNSPLHF
clone_size: -
d_call: -
v_call: TRBV20-1
j_call: TRBJ1-6

cdr3_nt: TGTGCCAGCAGCCTCGGGGCCCATAGCGGGACGGGAAACATTCAGTACTTC
cdr3_aa: CASSLGAHSGTGNIQYF
clone_size: once
d_call: TRBD2
v_call: TRBV4-2
j_call: TRBJ2-4

cdr3_nt: TGTGCCAGCAGCCAGCGGACTAGTATCATCGGGGAGCTGTTTTTT
cdr3_aa: CASSQRTSIIGELFF
clone_size: -
d_call: TRBD2
v_call: TRBV3-1/TRBV3-2
j_call: TRBJ2-2

cdr3_nt: TGTGCCACCAGCATCACAGCAACGAACACCGGGGAGCTGTTTTTT
cdr3_aa: CATSITATNTGELFF
clone_size: -
d_call: -
v_call: TRBV24-1
j_call: TRBJ2-2

cdr3_nt: TGCGCCAGCAGCCCGATTGGCACAGATACGCAGTATTTT
cdr3_aa: CASSPIGTDTQYF
clone_size: -
d_call: -
v_call: TRBV4-1
j_call: TRBJ2-3

cdr3_nt: TGCGCCAGCGGCAAAGAAGCGGGAACCTACGAGCAGTACTTC
cdr3_aa: CASGKEAGTYEQYF
clone_size: -
d_call: TRBD2
v_call: TRBV5-1
j_call: TRBJ2-7

cdr3_nt: TGTGCCAGACGGGGCGCGGGCCAAGAGACCCAGTACTTC
cdr3_aa: CARRGAGQETQYF
clone_size: -
d_call: -
v_call: TRBV27
j_call: TRBJ2-5

cdr3_nt: TGTGCCAGCAGCCAAGATCAAACAGGGGGTGAGCCCCAGCATTTT
cdr3_aa: CASSQDQTGGEPQHF
clone_size: -
d_call: TRBD1
v_call: TRBV3-1/TRBV3-2
j_call: TRBJ1-5

cdr3_nt: TGTGCCAGCAGCTTGGTACAGGCACTGGATGAGCAGTTCTTC
cdr3_aa: CASSLVQALDEQFF
clone_size: -
d_call: -
v_call: TRBV5-5
j_call: TRBJ2-1

cdr3_nt: TGTGCCAGCAGCTTAATAGTAGGGGAGCAGTACTTC
cdr3_aa: CASSLIVGEQYF
clone_size: -
d_call: -
v_call: TRBV7-9
j_call: TRBJ2-7